What follows are 18 T cell receptor beta chains derived from one specimen sequenced in a study of T cell responses to AZD1222 COVID-19 vaccine. The method was immunoSEQ multiplex PCR; TCRdb's version includes in-frame clones alone and lacks a portion of them. The repertoire holds 120,000 to 150,000 clones, 80% to 90% seen once, with around 5% in the top ten. The input for sequencing was peripheral blood, taken on day 0 of AZD1222 vaccination. These receptors came from an adult in good health.

The J gene is TRBJ1-4, the V gene TRBV5-1; 7 nucleotides line up with TRBD1. In germline, CDR1 is SGHRS, CDR2 YFSETQ. Trimming took 2 bases from V and 6 from J; bases not matched to a gene: 7. This CDR3 contains 15 residues. The CDR3 DNA sequence: TGCGCCAGCAGCTTAGACAGGGACACTTATGAAAAACTGTTTTTT. Encoded protein: CASSLDRDTYEKLFF. The variable domain in full, completed from reference TRBV5-1 and TRBJ1-4, reads KAGVTQTPRYLIKTRGQQVTLSCSPISGHRSVSWYQQTPGQGLQFLFEYFSETQRNKGNFPGRFSGRQFSNSRSEMNVSTLELGDSALYLCASSLDRDTYEKLFFGSGTQLSVL.

This clone has just one count. V and J are TRBV19 and TRBJ1-5; 12 bases align to TRBD1. The ends lost 4 bases at V and 6 bases at J; junction bases unmatched: 10. This CDR3 has 17 residues. Germline V lookup: CDR1 LNHDA, CDR2 SQIVND (reference sequence). This CDR3 reads CASSTHSGQGATQPQHF. For the CDR3, the DNA is TGTGCCAGTAGTACCCATTCGGGACAGGGGGCGACTCAGCCCCAGCATTTT.

The V gene is TRBV28, the J gene TRBJ2-1, with 10 bases identical to TRBD2. V lost 3 bases and J lost 7; bases outside the gene matches: 12. CDR1 is MDHEN and CDR2 is SYDVKM in the germline V gene. The CDR3 totals 17 residues. CDR3 nucleotide sequence: TGTGCCAGCAGTTTCCCCAGAGCGGGAGGGCGGGGGAATGAGCAGTTCTTC. This codes for CASSFPRAGGRGNEQFF.

V usage is TRBV7-2 and J usage is TRBJ1-5; D unresolved. V gave up 4 bases and J gave up 6 bases, with 13 bases separating them. The CDR3 is made up of 14 amino acids. In germline, CDR1 is SGHTA, CDR2 FQGNSA. CDR3 coding DNA: TGTGCCAGCAGCTCTGGGAAGAGCGGTCAGCCCCAGCATTTT. Encoded protein: CASSSGKSGQPQHF.

This clone was detected a few times. The chain combines TRBV6-2 or TRBV6-3 with TRBJ1-5; D gene uncertain. Germline CDR1 reads MNHEY; CDR2 reads SVGEGT. Trimming took 2 bases from V and 3 from J, leaving 23 bases between them. CDR3 length: 19 residues. CDR3 DNA: TGTGCCAGCAGTTACGAGGATGACGTACAGTTAGACTTCAATCAGCCCCAGCATTTT. It codes for CASSYEDDVQLDFNQPQHF.

The chain joins TRBV7-3 to TRBJ2-1, with 8 bases lining up with TRBD2. The ends lost 4 bases at V and 7 bases at J; junction bases unmatched: 6. Looked up from germline, CDR1 is SGHTA and CDR2 is FQGTGA. The CDR3 is 14 residues long. The chain's CDR3 is CASSYGRAVNEQFF. The DNA for the CDR3 is TGTGCCAGCAGCTACGGGAGGGCCGTTAATGAGCAGTTCTTC.

V usage is TRBV29-1 and J usage is TRBJ2-7, with a possible D match to TRBD2 (5 bases). V lost 5 bases and J lost 2, with 16 bases in between. The CDR3 spans 14 residues. Germline loops: CDR1 SQVTM, CDR2 ANQGSEA. CDR3 in amino acids: CSVTGMGSTYEQYF. CDR3 sequence (DNA): TGCAGCGTTACGGGGATGGGCAGTACCTACGAGCAGTACTTC.

This sequence joins TRBV3-1 (or the pseudogene TRBV3-2) and TRBJ1-5; D is perhaps TRBD1 (6 bases). V lost 6 bases, J lost 5 bases, and 23 bases lay in between. The CDR3 runs to 17 residues. CDR1 is LGHDT and CDR2 is YNNKEL in the germline V gene (reference sequence). The CDR3 DNA follows: TGTGCCAGCAGGATAAACGGGGGCAAGAGCGGCTATCAGCCCCAGCATTTT. Translated, it gives CASRINGGKSGYQPQHF.

This clone appeared a few times. The chain links TRBV12-3 or TRBV12-4 to TRBJ1-5; D gene uncertain. The V gene lost 6 bases and the J gene lost 7 bases, with 10 bases spanning the gap. This CDR3 region has 12 residues. The CDR3: CASSFYRQPQHF. CDR3 coding DNA: TGTGCCAGCAGCTTCTACCGCCAGCCCCAGCATTTT.

The chain joins TRBV9 to TRBJ1-3, with 9 nucleotides matching TRBD1. Unmatched junction bases numbered 8, after V lost 4 bases and J lost 3 bases. CDR3 size: 16 residues. Germline V gives CDR1 SGDLS, CDR2 YYNGEE. The CDR3 region is CASSLQQGAGGNTIYF. In DNA, the CDR3 is TGTGCCAGCAGCCTTCAACAGGGGGCAGGTGGAAACACCATATATTTT.

This chain connects TRBV19 to TRBJ2-3; D remains unclear. Per the germline V gene, CDR1 is LNHDA and CDR2 is SQIVND (reference sequence). This CDR3 contains 11 residues. The V gene lost 6 bases and the J gene lost 2 bases, with 3 bases spanning the gap. The CDR3 DNA follows: TGTGCCAGTAGAACCACAGATACGCAGTATTTT. As protein: CASRTTDTQYF.

The chain carries TRBV19 and TRBJ1-1; D not certain. Trimming took 6 bases from V and 2 from J, leaving 16 bases between them. This CDR3 spans 15 amino acids. Germline lookup yields CDR1 LNHDA and CDR2 SQIVND (reference sequence). CDR3 DNA sequence: TGTGCCAGTAGCCCCGTCCCGGACTTCAACACTGAAGCTTTCTTT. Residues: CASSPVPDFNTEAFF.

This clone was counted a single time. The V and J genes are TRBV9 and TRBJ2-5; D not certain. V was pared by 4 bases and J by 3 bases, with 10 bases between. The CDR3 has 13 amino acids. The V gene's germline CDR1 is SGDLS and CDR2 YYNGEE. CDR3 loop: CASSLGSEETQYF. The CDR3 bases are TGTGCCAGCAGCCTGGGCAGCGAAGAGACCCAGTACTTC.

This clone was detected only a few times. The genes are TRBV19 and TRBJ2-1; the D is unclear. Germline CDR1 reads LNHDA; CDR2 reads SQIVND (reference sequence). Trimming removed 6 bases at V and 6 bases at J, with 12 bases between. This CDR3 comprises 13 residues. In nucleotides, the CDR3 is TGTGCCAGTAGCACGGCGCGGCGCAATGAGCAGTTCTTC. Translating gives CASSTARRNEQFF.

The chain uses TRBV29-1 and TRBJ1-2; D gene ambiguous. With 5 bases removed from V and 1 base from J, the gap between germline ends came to 8 bases. The CDR3 is made up of 12 amino acids. CDR1 and CDR2 (germline): SQVTM, ANQGSEA. DNA of the CDR3: TGCAGCGTTTTTACAGTTAACTATGGCTACACCTTC. Amino acid sequence: CSVFTVNYGYTF.

This rearrangement joins TRBV6-1 to TRBJ1-3; D gene ambiguous. Looked up from germline, CDR1 is MNHNS and CDR2 is SASEGT. Trimming took off 1 base at V and 5 bases at J, with 3 bases between the two ends. CDR3 length: 12 residues. CDR3 amino acids: CASSEVRNTIYF. As DNA, the CDR3 is TGTGCCAGCAGTGAAGTCAGAAACACCATATATTTT.

This clone occurred a few times. This chain uses TRBV29-1 with TRBJ2-1, with 7 bases that match TRBD2. CDR1 is SQVTM and CDR2 is ANQGSEA in the germline V gene. The CDR3 extends over 13 amino acids. J was trimmed by 8 bases and V by 4 bases; bases with no gene match: 8. CDR3 coding DNA: TGCAGCGTTGTCCGCGGGAGTTGGTATGAGCAGTTCTTC. Amino acid sequence: CSVVRGSWYEQFF.

The gene calls are TRBV6-6 and TRBJ2-7; 7 positions agree with TRBD1. Germline trimming cut 6 bases from V and 3 bases from J; bases unmatched to any gene: 5. CDR3 length: 13 amino acids. Germline CDR1 MNHNY, CDR2 SVGAGI (reference sequence). CDR3 region: CASSGTDGYEQYF. The CDR3 region has the DNA TGTGCCAGCAGCGGGACAGACGGCTACGAGCAGTACTTC.